The rows below give T cell receptor beta chains drawn from one sample of a study of beta chain features in type 1 diabetes. Data came from immunoSEQ multiplex PCR; TCRdb stores just in-frame clones and leaves some out. Among some 100,000 clones listed, roughly 43% were seen once. The sample was stem cell memory CD4+ T cells from blood. The origin of the receptors is a young woman in good health. Both conserved end residues are part of each CDR3. The D gene is left open where the match is weak. Size tells how often a clone was seen (once, few, many) or the class of an expanded clone, and some rows leave it out.

TGTGCCAGCTCCCCCGGGACTAGCGGGAGACTATCCTACGAGCAGTACTTC CASSPGTSGRLSYEQYF TRBD2 TRBJ2-7 TRBV18 few
TGTGCCAGCAGCTGGGCAGGGAAGTTGGGCACTGAAGCTTTCTTT CASSWAGKLGTEAFF . TRBJ1-1 TRBV5-6 .
TGTGCCTGGAGTGTAGAAGGCGGGGCAACGGAGACCCAGTACTTC CAWSVEGGATETQYF . TRBJ2-5 TRBV30 .
TGCGCCAGCAGCTTGGAAAGGAGCTCCTACGAGCAGTACTTC CASSLERSSYEQYF . TRBJ2-7 TRBV5-1 .
TGTGCCAGCAGCTTAGGGCCCACTAGCGCGGAGACCCAGTACTTC CASSLGPTSAETQYF TRBD2 TRBJ2-5 TRBV7-9 few
TGTGCCAGCAGCGTGGGGACTTACAATGAGCAGTTCTTC CASSVGTYNEQFF . TRBJ2-1 TRBV6-1 few
TGTGCCAGCAGCTTACCGGGACACACCTACGAGCAGTACTTC CASSLPGHTYEQYF . TRBJ2-7 TRBV7-9 few
TGTGCCAGCAGTCCCCCGACTGGTGGGGGCTCCTACGAGCAGTACTTC CASSPPTGGGSYEQYF . TRBJ2-7 TRBV28 .
TGTGCCAGCAGCCACATTCCGGGACTAGCGGAGGTGAGCAATGAGCAGTTCTTC CASSHIPGLAEVSNEQFF TRBD2 TRBJ2-1 TRBV7-8 few
TGTGCCAGCTCACCGAGACAGGTTTTGTATGGTTACACCTTC CASSPRQVLYGYTF . TRBJ1-2 TRBV18 few
TGTGCCAGCAGTAAACAGGGATACACAGATACGCAGTATTTT CASSKQGYTDTQYF . TRBJ2-3 TRBV28 few
TGCACCAGCAGCCTCCCTCTTGGCTACACCTTC CTSSLPLGYTF . TRBJ1-2 TRBV1 .
TGTGCCAGTAGGAGGACAGGGGAGAATCAGCCCCAGCATTTT CASRRTGENQPQHF TRBD1 TRBJ1-5 TRBV19 .
TGTGCCAGCAGCCAAGATCGAGACACCGGGGAGCTGTTTTTT CASSQDRDTGELFF . TRBJ2-2 TRBV4-2 .